The 27 T cell receptor beta chains listed next were all sequenced from one sample in a study of blood T cell repertoires in COVID-19. Clones were sequenced by immunoSEQ multiplex PCR, and TCRdb holds only the in-frame ones, with some missing. The sample holds 200,000 or so clones, about nine tenths seen once. The source material was PBMCs or T cells enriched from blood (not recorded which). The source is a woman aged 40 to 50 with acute COVID-19.

The chain combines TRBV18 with TRBJ1-1, with 10 bases that match TRBD1. Germline assignment: CDR1 KGHSH and CDR2 LQKENI. The trim removed 2 bases at V and 8 bases at J, leaving 2 bases unmatched. This CDR3 contains 13 residues. CDR3 DNA sequence: TGTGCCAGCTCACCAGGACAGGGGGGAGAAGCTTTCTTT. Its translation: CASSPGQGGEAFF.

The chain carries TRBV30 and TRBJ1-1, with D tentatively TRBD1 (5 bases). The CDR3 is 10 amino acids. Trimming left V 5 bases short and J 8 bases short, with 9 bases between. Germline V lookup: CDR1 GTSNPN, CDR2 SVGIG (reference sequence). The CDR3 here is CAWGHREAFF. DNA of the CDR3: TGTGCCTGGGGGCACAGGGAAGCTTTCTTT.

V is TRBV6-5 and J is TRBJ1-2; possibly TRBD1 for D (5 bases). Looked up from germline, CDR1 is MNHEY and CDR2 is SVGAGI. The V end was cut by 6 bases, the J end by 6 bases, with 20 bases between. This CDR3 comprises 15 residues. The CDR3 loop is CASRRSGLESDGYTF. The CDR3 DNA sequence: TGTGCCAGCAGAAGATCAGGGCTGGAGTCTGATGGCTACACCTTC.

This rearrangement joins TRBV4-3 to TRBJ1-6, with D unresolved. Trimming took off 4 bases at V and 9 bases at J, with 25 bases between the two ends. Germline V gives CDR1 LGHNA, CDR2 YSLEER. The CDR3 is 18 amino acids. CDR3 sequence reads: CASSRGPAGPTPGSPLHF. CDR3 bases: TGCGCCAGCAGCCGTGGCCCCGCGGGTCCGACGCCTGGTTCACCCCTCCACTTT.

The chain combines TRBV6-4 with TRBJ2-5, with 7 nucleotides matching TRBD2. Per germline, CDR1 MRHNA and CDR2 SNTAGT. The CDR3 has 15 amino acids. The V and J ends lost 3 bases and 1 base, in that order; junction bases with no gene match: 5. CDR3: CASSEAASGQETQYF. The CDR3 DNA sequence: TGTGCCAGCAGTGAAGCGGCTAGCGGCCAAGAGACCCAGTACTTC.

The chain employs TRBV4-3 and TRBJ1-3; 9 positions agree with TRBD1. The CDR3 runs 18 residues. J lost 0 bases, V lost 1 base, and 7 bases had no gene match. The germline CDR1 and CDR2 sequences are LGHNA and YSLEER. CDR3 coding DNA: TGCGCCAGCAGCCAAGGAACGGGACAGGGTTACTCTGGAAACACCATATATTTT. As protein: CASSQGTGQGYSGNTIYF.

V is TRBV19 and J is TRBJ1-4; D uncertain. Trimming shortened V by 1 base and J by 8 bases, and 11 bases separated the two germline ends. The CDR3 covers 14 residues. Per the germline V gene, CDR1 is LNHDA and CDR2 is SQIVND (reference sequence). The CDR3 DNA reads as TGTGCCAGTAGTATAGTCACTACGGGGGAAAAACTGTTTTTT. Protein: CASSIVTTGEKLFF.

The V and J genes are TRBV30 and TRBJ1-3; 8 bases line up with TRBD1. Per germline, CDR1 GTSNPN and CDR2 SVGIG (reference sequence). J was trimmed by 3 bases and V by 3 bases; bases with no gene match: 4. The CDR3 has 14 amino acids. CDR3 amino acids: CAWSPTGVGNTIYF. The CDR3 DNA sequence: TGTGCCTGGAGCCCGACAGGGGTTGGAAACACCATATATTTT.

This chain joins TRBV9 and TRBJ1-4; tentatively, D is TRBD1 (5 bases). Trimming took 0 bases from V and 3 from J, leaving 9 bases between them. The CDR3 runs 15 residues. Germline lookup yields CDR1 SGDLS and CDR2 YYNGEE. The CDR3 is CASSVAGGSNEKLFF. The CDR3 DNA sequence: TGTGCCAGCAGCGTAGCCGGGGGATCTAATGAAAAACTGTTTTTT.

The chain carries TRBV2 and TRBJ1-2, with D unclear. V lost 4 bases and J 0 bases, leaving 9 bases between the germline ends. This CDR3 region has 14 residues. Germline CDR1 reads SNHLY; CDR2 reads FYNNEI. The CDR3 region has the DNA TGTGCCAGCAGTGTAGACACTGCTAACTATGGCTACACCTTC. It encodes CASSVDTANYGYTF.

The chain joins TRBV3-1 (or the pseudogene TRBV3-2) to TRBJ1-6; D gene unclear. CDR1 and CDR2 from the germline V gene are LGHDT and YNNKEL (reference sequence). Trimming shortened V by 4 bases and J by 4 bases, and 11 bases separated the two germline ends. The CDR3 consists of 15 residues. DNA for the CDR3: TGTGCCAGCAGCCCCGTCGAGCAATATAATTCACCCCTCCACTTT. It is translated as CASSPVEQYNSPLHF.

The chain carries TRBV7-9 and TRBJ1-2; tentative D call: TRBD1 (5 bases). The CDR3 runs to 16 residues. Germline values: CDR1 SEHNR, CDR2 FQNEAQ (reference sequence). V was pared by 7 bases and J by 0 bases, with 18 bases between. The CDR3 protein is CASNLLLDTTNYGYTF. Written as DNA, the CDR3 is TGTGCCAGCAATTTGTTATTGGACACGACTAACTATGGCTACACCTTC.

The chain couples TRBV5-1 to TRBJ1-6; no firm D call. The germline V gene has CDR1 SGHRS and CDR2 YFSETQ. Trimming removed 0 bases from V and 0 bases from J, with 16 bases in between. This CDR3 contains 19 residues. The CDR3 coding sequence is TGCGCCAGCAGCTTGGCCCGGCAGACTCGGAGCTCCTATAATTCACCCCTCCACTTT. Protein sequence: CASSLARQTRSSYNSPLHF.

This clone was observed a few times. The chain links TRBV24-1 to TRBJ1-5, with D maybe TRBD1 (5 bases). The CDR3 is 14 amino acids. Germline CDR1 reads KGHDR; CDR2 reads SFDVKD. V lost 3 bases and J 6 bases, leaving 11 bases between the germline ends. This chain's CDR3 is CATSDTGQSQPQHF. The CDR3 DNA reads TGTGCCACCAGTGATACCGGACAATCTCAGCCCCAGCATTTT.

The V gene is TRBV7-2, the J gene TRBJ2-7; 11 bases line up with TRBD2. CDR3 size: 15 residues. Trimming took 3 bases from V and 3 from J; bases not matched to a gene: 4. The germline gives CDR1 SGHTA, CDR2 FQGNSA. The CDR3 DNA reads as TGTGCCAGCAGCTTCCCTAGCGGGGGGCGCTACGAGCAGTACTTC. Protein sequence: CASSFPSGGRYEQYF.

The chain carries TRBV9 and TRBJ2-6, with TRBD1 matching 7 bases. The CDR3 extends over 15 amino acids. Per germline, CDR1 SGDLS and CDR2 YYNGEE. The V segment lost 3 bases and the J segment 1 base; nucleotides outside the gene matches: 1. CDR3 region: CASSGQGSGANVLTF. DNA of the CDR3: TGTGCCAGCAGCGGACAGGGATCTGGGGCCAACGTCCTGACTTTC.

This chain joins TRBV27 and TRBJ2-7; 10 bases map to TRBD1. Trimming cost V 4 bases and J 4 bases; bases outside gene matches: 7. The CDR3 is 15 amino acids. CDR1 is MNHEY and CDR2 is SMNVEV in the germline V gene (reference sequence). CDR3 DNA sequence: TGTGCCAGCAGTTCGACCGGGACAGGGGTATACGAGCAGTACGTC. As protein: CASSSTGTGVYEQYV.

The chain carries TRBV10-3 and TRBJ1-2; weak D call: TRBD1 (5 bases). CDR1 ENHRY and CDR2 SYGVKD come from the germline V gene. CDR3 size: 13 residues. V gave up 0 bases and J gave up 6 bases, with 8 bases separating them. The CDR3 is CAISESQGDGYTF. The CDR3 coding sequence is TGTGCCATCAGTGAGTCGCAAGGGGATGGCTACACCTTC.

This clone was seen just once. The rearrangement joins TRBV29-1 to TRBJ1-1; D is possibly TRBD1 (6 bases). Per germline, CDR1 SQVTM and CDR2 ANQGSEA. Between the trimmed V and J ends, which lost 4 bases and 1 base, there was a span of 10 bases. The CDR3 extends over 13 amino acids. CDR3 amino acids: CSVGGLGNTEAFF. The CDR3 DNA reads as TGCAGCGTTGGGGGGCTTGGGAACACTGAAGCTTTCTTT.

The chain combines TRBV11-2 with TRBJ2-2, with D uncertain. V was pared by 1 base and J by 1 base, with 19 bases between. Per the germline V gene, CDR1 is SGHAT and CDR2 is FQNNGV. CDR3 length: 19 amino acids. For the CDR3, the DNA is TGTGCCAGCAGCTTAGTATTGTATTCGGCAGGCGAGAACACCGGGGAGCTGTTTTTT. Protein: CASSLVLYSAGENTGELFF.

The J gene is TRBJ1-1, the V gene TRBV14; 7 bases agree with TRBD1. The length of the CDR3 is 14 residues. Trimming took 3 bases from V and 5 from J; bases not matched to a gene: 6. In germline, CDR1 is SGHDN, CDR2 FVKESK. The DNA for the CDR3 is TGTGCCAGCAGCCATGAGACAGGGTGGACTGAAGCTTTCTTT. It specifies CASSHETGWTEAFF.

The chain has TRBV19 and TRBJ1-1; D not certain. Germline CDR1 and CDR2: LNHDA and SQIVND (reference sequence). The V end lost 7 bases, the J end lost 4 bases, and 16 bases lay between the germline ends. The CDR3 contains 14 residues. The CDR3 bases are TGTGCCAGTAAGACCCAGGTGGGCACCACTGAAGCTTTCTTT. Its translation: CASKTQVGTTEAFF. Based on the CDR3 plus reference TRBV19 and TRBJ1-1, the full variable domain is DGGITQSPKYLFRKEGQNVTLSCEQNLNHDAMYWYRQDPGQGLRLIYYSQIVNDFQKGDIAEGYSVSREKKESFPLTVTSAQKNPTAFYLCASKTQVGTTEAFFGQGTRLTVV.

CDR3 in DNA: TGTGCCAGCGCCGGCCCGGGAGAGAACACTGAAGCTTTCTTT. This encodes CASAGPGENTEAFF. The V gene is TRBV25-1, the J gene TRBJ1-1, with D hard to call. This CDR3 is built from 14 residues. The V end lost 8 bases, the J end lost 1 base, and 14 bases lay between the germline ends. Per the germline V gene, CDR1 is MGHDK and CDR2 is SYGVNS.

The chain couples TRBV7-2 to TRBJ2-5; no firm D call. Deletions cut 0 bases from V and 5 bases from J, with 13 bases between. Germline CDR1 and CDR2: SGHTA and FQGNSA. The CDR3 is 15 residues long. This chain's CDR3 is CASSLAFSLGETQYF. CDR3 coding DNA: TGTGCCAGCAGCTTAGCGTTTAGCCTGGGTGAGACCCAGTACTTC.

The chain links TRBV10-2 to TRBJ1-1; D is unclear. The CDR3 contains 12 residues. V lost 2 bases to trimming and J lost 5 bases, with 6 bases between them. Germline CDR1 WSHSY, CDR2 SAAADI. The CDR3 nucleotides read TGCGCCAGCAGTGAGGGAGGGACTGAAGCTTTCTTT. This sequence encodes CASSEGGTEAFF.

The chain recombines TRBV5-1 with TRBJ2-3, with 10 bases fitting TRBD1. Germline values: CDR1 SGHRS, CDR2 YFSETQ. The CDR3 contains 14 residues. The junction had 9 bases not matched to a gene; V was cut back by 9 bases and J by 5 bases. The CDR3 coding sequence is TGCGCCACCCAAGACAGGGGGCCTGGAGATACGCAGTATTTT. It translates to CATQDRGPGDTQYF. The full variable domain, its missing parts supplied by reference TRBV5-1 and TRBJ2-3, is KAGVTQTPRYLIKTRGQQVTLSCSPISGHRSVSWYQQTPGQGLQFLFEYFSETQRNKGNFPGRFSGRQFSNSRSEMNVSTLELGDSALYLCATQDRGPGDTQYFGPGTRLTVL.

J is TRBJ1-2 and V is TRBV7-2; 8 bases are shared with TRBD1. The V gene's germline CDR1 is SGHTA and CDR2 FQGNSA. The CDR3 is made up of 18 amino acids. V lost 3 bases, J lost 6 bases, and 18 bases stayed unmatched. The CDR3 nucleotides are TGTGCCAGCAGCTTGAAGGGACGGACAGGGAATAGTGTCGATGGCTACACCTTC. It encodes CASSLKGRTGNSVDGYTF.